Sequencing of this T cell receptor (beta chain) was carried out in a study of T cell clonality in common variable immunodeficiency. The study's findings and limits: Reportedly, TCR beta sequences from common variable immunodeficiency showed fewer deletions and N-nucleotide insertions. TCRbeta clonality was increased in CVID versus healthy controls. Shared TCRbeta clones were fewer between CVID subjects than controls.

This clone was seen many times. Its antigen is unknown. The CDR3 end lies 3 residues beyond the end of the read and is filled in from the germline J gene. The germline gives CDR1 SGHTA, CDR2 FQGNSA. This CDR3 has 18 residues. V lost 0 bases and J lost 0; bases outside the gene matches: 8. Profiled with immunoSEQ multiplex PCR; TCRdb holds only in-frame clones, not every one. This repertoire holds over 50,000 clones, and none appear only once. Sequencing was done on a sample of peripheral blood mononuclear cells. The source is a person aged 18 to 70 in good health. V usage is TRBV7-2 and J usage is TRBJ2-1, with 7 bases lining up with TRBD2. The CDR3: CASSLAEQAGSSYNEQFF. CDR3 bases read: TGTGCCAGCAGCTTAGCAGAACAAGCGGGGAGCTCCTACAATGAG.